These 23 T cell receptor beta chains share one sample of origin, sequenced in a study of blood T cell repertoires in COVID-19. The repertoire was sequenced with immunoSEQ multiplex PCR; TCRdb's copy has only in-frame clones and lacks some. This table holds around 30,000 clones, around 77% found once. Specimen: peripheral blood. The receptors were gathered from a human donor in a cohort sampled during active COVID-19.

The chain combines TRBV9 with TRBJ1-2; 9 nucleotides align to TRBD1. The CDR3 is made up of 13 amino acids. After removal of 4 bases from V and 7 bases from J, the junction contained 5 bases not matched to a gene. Germline-derived CDR1 and CDR2 are SGDLS and YYNGEE. This chain's CDR3 is CASSKTGGLGYTF. In DNA form, the CDR3 reads TGTGCCAGCAGCAAAACAGGGGGCCTTGGCTACACCTTC.

The chain employs TRBV5-4 and TRBJ2-1; 7 nucleotides match TRBD2. Trimming at V came to 3 bases and at J to 4 bases, leaving 4 bases not matched to a gene. Germline assignment: CDR1 SGHNT and CDR2 YYREEE (reference sequence). This CDR3 region has 14 residues. The DNA of the CDR3 is TGTGCCAGCAGCTCCTACGGGGGGTACAATGAGCAGTTCTTC. Protein product: CASSSYGGYNEQFF.

This clone was detected once. The V call is TRBV10-3, the J call TRBJ2-3; 10 bases line up with TRBD2. Germline CDR1 reads ENHRY; CDR2 reads SYGVKD. The CDR3 length is 19 residues. The ends lost 5 bases at V and 4 bases at J; junction bases unmatched: 18. For the CDR3, the DNA is TGTGCCATCAGTTCCGGACTAGCGGAGATCTATTTTCTCCCAGATACGCAGTATTTT. It yields the protein CAISSGLAEIYFLPDTQYF.

The rearrangement uses TRBV20-1 and TRBJ1-2; no reliable D call. The V gene's germline CDR1 is DFQATT and CDR2 SNEGSKA (reference sequence). This CDR3 spans 11 amino acids. V was cut by 5 bases and J by 4 bases, with 8 bases left in between. DNA of the CDR3: TGCAGTGCTCCCGAGCCCTATGGCTACACCTTC. It yields the protein CSAPEPYGYTF.

The chain joins TRBV14 to TRBJ1-6; possibly TRBD1 for D (5 bases). Germline loops: CDR1 SGHDN, CDR2 FVKESK. The CDR3 is made up of 15 amino acids. The V end lost 1 base, the J end lost 6 bases, and 10 bases lay between the germline ends. The CDR3 sequence is CASSQVQGVNSPLHF. In nucleotides, the CDR3 is TGTGCCAGCAGCCAAGTTCAAGGGGTTAATTCACCCCTCCACTTT.

This clone was counted once. This chain connects TRBV29-1 to TRBJ2-3; 7 bases map to TRBD1. Trimming at V came to 6 bases and at J to 6 bases, leaving 6 bases not matched to a gene. The CDR3 runs 12 residues. Germline V gene lookup returns CDR1 SQVTM and CDR2 ANQGSEA. The CDR3 is CSVVKTGDTQYF. The CDR3 nucleotides are TGCAGCGTGGTCAAGACAGGGGATACGCAGTATTTT.

This clone was found a few times. The CDR3 DNA reads TGTGCCAGTAGTATTCCCCGGGACAGAGCTGGAAACACCATATATTTT. As protein: CASSIPRDRAGNTIYF. The rearrangement joins TRBV19 to TRBJ1-3, with TRBD1 matching 7 bases. The CDR3 is 16 residues long. J was trimmed by 2 bases and V by 3 bases; bases with no gene match: 7. From germline, CDR1 is LNHDA and CDR2 SQIVND (reference sequence). The whole variable domain, remainder taken from reference TRBV19 and TRBJ1-3, is DGGITQSPKYLFRKEGQNVTLSCEQNLNHDAMYWYRQDPGQGLRLIYYSQIVNDFQKGDIAEGYSVSREKKESFPLTVTSAQKNPTAFYLCASSIPRDRAGNTIYFGEGSWLTVV.

The chain combines TRBV11-2 with TRBJ1-1, with a weak D call TRBD1 (5 bases). CDR1 and CDR2 (germline): SGHAT, FQNNGV. Trimming removed 1 base at V and 0 bases at J, with 15 bases between. This CDR3 has 17 amino acids. The CDR3 sequence is CASSLARAIGMNTEAFF. CDR3 coding DNA: TGTGCCAGCAGCTTAGCCAGGGCCATCGGTATGAACACTGAAGCTTTCTTT.

The chain uses TRBV4-1 and TRBJ2-5; 11 bases match TRBD2. Germline V gene sequence: CDR1 MGHRA, CDR2 YSYEKL. This CDR3 has 15 residues. V was pared by 4 bases and J by 8 bases, with 9 bases of the junction left unmatched. CDR3 nucleotide sequence: TGCGCCAGCAGCCCTCTAGCGGGAGGATCCGGAACCCAGTACTTC. As protein: CASSPLAGGSGTQYF.

In DNA form, the CDR3 reads TGCGCCAGCAGCGGAGGGGGCCGGATGGGCGAGCAGTACTTC. It specifies CASSGGGRMGEQYF. This chain connects TRBV5-1 to TRBJ2-7; perhaps TRBD1 as D (7 bases). Germline V gene data show CDR1 as SGHRS and CDR2 as YFSETQ. V was pared by 4 bases and J by 6 bases, with 17 bases between. This CDR3 spans 14 amino acids.

This clone was found once. The genes are TRBV19 and TRBJ1-2; 7 bases line up with TRBD1. Per germline, CDR1 LNHDA and CDR2 SQIVND (reference sequence). Germline trimming cut 2 bases from V and 4 bases from J; bases unmatched to any gene: 10. The CDR3 contains 16 residues. The CDR3 DNA follows: TGTGCCAGTAGTATATCGACAGGGCCGTTCCTCTATGGCTACACCTTC. This sequence encodes CASSISTGPFLYGYTF.

The J gene is TRBJ2-1, the V gene TRBV11-1, with TRBD2 matching 11 bases. This CDR3 is 16 amino acids long. Germline V gene sequence: CDR1 SGHAT, CDR2 FQDESV (reference sequence). V gave up 4 bases and J gave up 7 bases; unmatched junction bases: 9. The CDR3 reads CASSSGLAGGGNEQFF. In nucleotides, the CDR3 is TGTGCCAGCAGCTCCGGTCTAGCGGGAGGAGGGAATGAGCAGTTCTTC.

The V gene is TRBV6-2 or TRBV6-3, the J gene TRBJ2-7; 12 nucleotides line up with TRBD2. Germline V gene lookup returns CDR1 MNHEY and CDR2 SVGEGT. After removal of 6 bases from V and 0 bases from J, the junction contained 6 bases not matched to a gene. The CDR3 is made up of 16 amino acids. CDR3 protein: CASSSSGRATSYEQYF. DNA of the CDR3: TGTGCCAGCAGCTCTAGCGGGAGGGCGACCTCCTACGAGCAGTACTTC.

The rearrangement joins TRBV27 to TRBJ1-2; D gene unclear. CDR1 MNHEY and CDR2 SMNVEV come from the germline V gene (reference sequence). Trimming took off 3 bases at V and 2 bases at J, with 13 bases between the two ends. This CDR3 has 15 residues. The CDR3 coding sequence is TGTGCCAGCAGTTTTTCGTTCTCGTCGAACTATGGCTACACCTTC. It codes for CASSFSFSSNYGYTF.

This clone has just a few counts. The rearrangement links TRBV18 to TRBJ1-3; no clear D gene. The CDR3 is 19 residues long. V was clipped by 4 bases and J by 0 bases, with 22 bases between them. In germline, CDR1 is KGHSH, CDR2 LQKENI. In DNA, the CDR3 is TGTGCCAGCTCACTTTTCCCGGACTGGACCCACTCCTCTGGAAACACCATATATTTT. Translated, it gives CASSLFPDWTHSSGNTIYF.

The V gene is TRBV5-5, the J gene TRBJ1-2; a possible D gene is TRBD1 (6 bases). Germline values: CDR1 SGHKS, CDR2 YYEKEE (reference sequence). The V end was cut by 0 bases, the J end by 4 bases, with 13 bases between. This CDR3 contains 15 residues. The chain's CDR3 is CASSLARGGGYGYTF. CDR3 DNA: TGTGCCAGCAGCTTGGCCAGGGGAGGGGGCTATGGCTACACCTTC.

In its sample, this clone was seen a few times. This chain connects TRBV4-3 to TRBJ2-2; 7 positions agree with TRBD1. Germline V CDR1 and CDR2: LGHNA, YSLEER. The junction had 4 bases not matched to a gene; V was cut back by 3 bases and J by 6 bases. The CDR3 spans 14 residues. CDR3 region: CASSQTDRAGELFF. The CDR3 DNA sequence: TGCGCCAGCAGCCAGACCGACAGGGCCGGGGAGCTGTTTTTT.

The chain employs TRBV6-5 and TRBJ1-1; a weak D match, TRBD1 (5 bases). From germline, CDR1 is MNHEY and CDR2 SVGAGI. The CDR3 runs to 13 residues. V shed 5 bases and J shed 7 bases, with 14 bases lying between them. CDR3 sequence reads: CASSTGGDGEAFF. CDR3 bases: TGTGCCAGCAGTACCGGGGGGGACGGTGAAGCTTTCTTT.

The rearrangement uses TRBV27 and TRBJ1-6; perhaps TRBD1 as D (5 bases). The V gene's germline CDR1 is MNHEY and CDR2 SMNVEV (reference sequence). The CDR3 has 16 amino acids. With 3 bases removed from V and 4 bases from J, the gap between germline ends came to 13 bases. CDR3 region: CASSLTVSRYNSPLHF. In DNA form, the CDR3 reads TGTGCCAGCAGTTTGACAGTCAGCCGGTATAATTCACCCCTCCACTTT.

This chain uses TRBV4-2 with TRBJ2-1; D unclear. The CDR3 covers 13 residues. The germline V gene has CDR1 LGHNA and CDR2 YNFKEQ. Trimming left V 1 base short and J 9 bases short, with 10 bases between. The CDR3: CASSQGDSPEQFF. CDR3 in DNA: TGTGCCAGCAGCCAAGGTGACTCACCTGAGCAGTTCTTC.

The V and J genes are TRBV7-9 and TRBJ1-5; TRBD1 aligns across 10 bases. The CDR3 runs to 15 residues. V shed 1 base, J shed 5 bases, and the junction held 2 bases outside the gene matches. In germline, CDR1 is SEHNR, CDR2 FQNEAQ (reference sequence). The CDR3 loop is CASSLGGTGDQPQHF. The CDR3 DNA is TGTGCCAGCAGCTTAGGGGGGACAGGGGATCAGCCCCAGCATTTT.

This chain joins TRBV28 and TRBJ1-1; D remains unclear. Germline CDR1 and CDR2: MDHEN and SYDVKM. V dropped 6 bases and J dropped 10 bases, with 12 bases sitting between them. The CDR3 is 11 residues long. The CDR3: CASRAPVGAFF. In DNA, the CDR3 is TGTGCCAGCAGAGCTCCGGTTGGAGCTTTCTTT.

This clone appeared a single time. This chain uses TRBV9 with TRBJ2-1, with 12 bases that match TRBD2. The CDR3 extends over 14 amino acids. V lost 9 bases to trimming and J lost 6 bases; unmatched junction nucleotides: 7. The germline CDR1 and CDR2 sequences are SGDLS and YYNGEE. CDR3 region: CATNLAGGLNEQFF. CDR3 nucleotides: TGTGCCACCAATCTAGCGGGGGGGCTCAATGAGCAGTTCTTC.